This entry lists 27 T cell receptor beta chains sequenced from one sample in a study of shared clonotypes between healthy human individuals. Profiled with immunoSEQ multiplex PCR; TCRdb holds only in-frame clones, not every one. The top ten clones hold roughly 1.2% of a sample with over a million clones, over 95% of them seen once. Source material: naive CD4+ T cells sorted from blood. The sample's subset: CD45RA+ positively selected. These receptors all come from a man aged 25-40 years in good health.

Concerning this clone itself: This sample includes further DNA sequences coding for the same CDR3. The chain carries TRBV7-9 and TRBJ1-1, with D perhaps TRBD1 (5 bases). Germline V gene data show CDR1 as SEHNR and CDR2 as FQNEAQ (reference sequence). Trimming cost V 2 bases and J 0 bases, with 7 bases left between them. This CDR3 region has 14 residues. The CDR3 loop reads CASSLRGLNTEAFF. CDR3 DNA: TGTGCCAGCAGCTTAAGGGGCTTGAACACTGAAGCTTTCTTT.

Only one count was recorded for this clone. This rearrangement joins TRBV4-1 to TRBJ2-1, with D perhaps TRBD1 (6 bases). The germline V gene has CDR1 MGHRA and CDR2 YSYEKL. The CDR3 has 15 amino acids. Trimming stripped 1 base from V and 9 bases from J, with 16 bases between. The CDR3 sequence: CASSQVGRGLSEQFF. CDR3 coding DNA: TGCGCCAGCAGCCAAGTTGGCAGGGGTCTGAGTGAGCAGTTCTTC.

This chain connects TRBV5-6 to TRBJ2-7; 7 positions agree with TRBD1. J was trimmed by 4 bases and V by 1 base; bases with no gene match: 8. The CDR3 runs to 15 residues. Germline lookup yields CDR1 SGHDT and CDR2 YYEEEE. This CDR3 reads CASSLRTGLMYEQYF. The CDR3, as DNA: TGTGCCAGCAGCTTGAGGACAGGTCTTATGTACGAGCAGTACTTC. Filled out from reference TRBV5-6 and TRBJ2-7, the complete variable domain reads DAGVTQSPTHLIKTRGQQVTLRCSPKSGHDTVSWYQQALGQGPQFIFQYYEEEERQRGNFPDRFSGHQFPNYSSELNVNALLLGDSALYLCASSLRTGLMYEQYFGPGTRLTVT.

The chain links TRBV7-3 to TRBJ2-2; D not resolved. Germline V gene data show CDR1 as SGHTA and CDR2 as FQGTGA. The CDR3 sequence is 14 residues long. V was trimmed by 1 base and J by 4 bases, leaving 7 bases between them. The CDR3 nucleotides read TGTGCCAGCAGCTTAAATAAGGTCACCGGGGAGCTGTTTTTT. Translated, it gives CASSLNKVTGELFF.

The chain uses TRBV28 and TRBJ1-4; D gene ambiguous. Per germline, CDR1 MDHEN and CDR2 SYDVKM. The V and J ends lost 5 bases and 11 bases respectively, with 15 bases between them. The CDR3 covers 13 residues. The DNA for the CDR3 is TGTGCCAGCAGTCCCCTAGCCCCTCTTAAACTGTTTTTT. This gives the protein CASSPLAPLKLFF.

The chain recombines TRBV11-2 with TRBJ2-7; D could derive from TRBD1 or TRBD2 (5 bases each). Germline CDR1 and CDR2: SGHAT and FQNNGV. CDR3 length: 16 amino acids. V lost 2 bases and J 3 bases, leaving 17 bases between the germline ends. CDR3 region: CASSLRSRDAFYEQYF. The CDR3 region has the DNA TGTGCCAGCAGCTTACGGTCCAGGGACGCCTTCTACGAGCAGTACTTC.

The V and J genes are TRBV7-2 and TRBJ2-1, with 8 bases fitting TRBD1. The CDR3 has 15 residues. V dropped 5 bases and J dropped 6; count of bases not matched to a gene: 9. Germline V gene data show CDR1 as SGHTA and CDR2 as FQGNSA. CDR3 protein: CASSPNRGWINEQFF. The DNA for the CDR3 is TGTGCCAGCAGCCCGAACAGGGGGTGGATCAATGAGCAGTTCTTC.

The CDR3 bases are TGTGCCAGCAGGCACGCCGGGACAGAGAAAGCTTTCTTT. Translating it yields CASRHAGTEKAFF. The chain couples TRBV14 to TRBJ1-1; 7 bases map to TRBD1. The V segment lost 6 bases and the J segment 9 bases; nucleotides outside the gene matches: 10. Germline loops: CDR1 SGHDN, CDR2 FVKESK. The CDR3 has 13 residues.

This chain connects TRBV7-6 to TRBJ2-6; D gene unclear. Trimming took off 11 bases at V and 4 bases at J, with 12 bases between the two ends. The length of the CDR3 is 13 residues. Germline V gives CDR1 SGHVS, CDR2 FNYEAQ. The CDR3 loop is CAGRASGANVLTF. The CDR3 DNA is TGTGCCGGAAGGGCGTCCGGGGCCAACGTCCTGACTTTC.

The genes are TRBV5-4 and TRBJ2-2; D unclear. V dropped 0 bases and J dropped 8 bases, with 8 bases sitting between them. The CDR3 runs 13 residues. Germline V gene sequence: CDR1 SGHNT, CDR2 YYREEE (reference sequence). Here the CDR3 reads CASSLGYWGELFF. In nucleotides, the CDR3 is TGTGCCAGCAGCTTGGGTTACTGGGGGGAGCTGTTTTTT.

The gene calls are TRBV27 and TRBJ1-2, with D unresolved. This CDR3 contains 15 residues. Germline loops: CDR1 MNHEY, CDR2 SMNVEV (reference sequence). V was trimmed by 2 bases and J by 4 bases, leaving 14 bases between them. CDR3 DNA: TGTGCCAGCAGTTTAGTTGGCAGGACGGGCTATGGCTACACCTTC. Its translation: CASSLVGRTGYGYTF.

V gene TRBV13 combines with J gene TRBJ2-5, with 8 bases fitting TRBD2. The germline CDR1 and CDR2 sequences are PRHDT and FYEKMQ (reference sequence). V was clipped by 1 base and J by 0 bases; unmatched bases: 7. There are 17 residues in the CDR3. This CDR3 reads CASSLEQASGYQETQYF. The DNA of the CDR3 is TGTGCCAGCAGCTTAGAGCAGGCTAGCGGGTACCAAGAGACCCAGTACTTC.

The CDR3 DNA sequence: TGCGCCAGCAGTGAGGCCTCATCAACCGGGGGTGAGCAGTTCTTC. This translates into CASSEASSTGGEQFF. This sequence joins TRBV10-1 and TRBJ2-1, with a tentative D call TRBD2 (6 bases). This CDR3 is 15 amino acids long. V was pared by 2 bases and J by 9 bases, with 17 bases between. Germline CDR1 reads WNHNN; CDR2 reads SYGVQD (reference sequence).

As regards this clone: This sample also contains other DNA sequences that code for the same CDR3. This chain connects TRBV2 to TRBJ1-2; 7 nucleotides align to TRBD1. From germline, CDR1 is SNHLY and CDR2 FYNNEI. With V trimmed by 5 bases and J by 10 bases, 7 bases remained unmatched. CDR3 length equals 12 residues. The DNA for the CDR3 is TGTGCCAGCAGTCCCGGGACAGCCTTCTACACCTTC. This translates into CASSPGTAFYTF.

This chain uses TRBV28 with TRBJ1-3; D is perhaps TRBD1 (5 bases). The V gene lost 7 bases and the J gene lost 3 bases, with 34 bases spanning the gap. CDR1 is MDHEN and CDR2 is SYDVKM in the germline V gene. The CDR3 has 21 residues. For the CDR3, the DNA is TGTGCCAGCATGTGGGGCATGCTTGGTGACGGTTTTAGTTCTCGTGGAAACACCATATATTTT. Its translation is CASMWGMLGDGFSSRGNTIYF.

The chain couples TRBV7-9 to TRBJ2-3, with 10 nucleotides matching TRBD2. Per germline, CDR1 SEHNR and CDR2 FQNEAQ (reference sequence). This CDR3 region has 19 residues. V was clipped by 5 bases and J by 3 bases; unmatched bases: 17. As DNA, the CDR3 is TGTGCCAGCAGCCCACCCCGAGGGTCTAGCGGGAGTTCAACAGATACGCAGTATTTT. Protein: CASSPPRGSSGSSTDTQYF.

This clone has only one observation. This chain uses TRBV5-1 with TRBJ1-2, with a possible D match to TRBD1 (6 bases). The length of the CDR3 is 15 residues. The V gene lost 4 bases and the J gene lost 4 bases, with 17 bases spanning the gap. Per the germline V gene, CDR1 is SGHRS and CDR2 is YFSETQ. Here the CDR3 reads CASSVNQGTGYGYTF. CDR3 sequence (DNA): TGCGCCAGCAGCGTAAATCAGGGGACGGGCTATGGCTACACCTTC. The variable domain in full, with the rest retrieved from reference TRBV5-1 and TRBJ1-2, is KAGVTQTPRYLIKTRGQQVTLSCSPISGHRSVSWYQQTPGQGLQFLFEYFSETQRNKGNFPGRFSGRQFSNSRSEMNVSTLELGDSALYLCASSVNQGTGYGYTFGSGTRLTVV.

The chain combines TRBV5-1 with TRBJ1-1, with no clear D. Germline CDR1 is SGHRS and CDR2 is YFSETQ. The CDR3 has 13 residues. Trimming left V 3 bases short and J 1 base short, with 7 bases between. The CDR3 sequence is CASSWKQNTEAFF. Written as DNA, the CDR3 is TGCGCCAGCAGCTGGAAACAGAACACTGAAGCTTTCTTT.

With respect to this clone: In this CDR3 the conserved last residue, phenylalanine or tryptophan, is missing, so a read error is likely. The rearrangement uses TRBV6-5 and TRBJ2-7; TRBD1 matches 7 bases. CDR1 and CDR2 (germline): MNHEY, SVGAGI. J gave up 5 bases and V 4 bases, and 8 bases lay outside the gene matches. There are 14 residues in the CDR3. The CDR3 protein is CASSSGTAVDEQYL. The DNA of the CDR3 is TGTGCCAGCAGTTCCGGGACAGCAGTCGACGAGCAGTACTTA.

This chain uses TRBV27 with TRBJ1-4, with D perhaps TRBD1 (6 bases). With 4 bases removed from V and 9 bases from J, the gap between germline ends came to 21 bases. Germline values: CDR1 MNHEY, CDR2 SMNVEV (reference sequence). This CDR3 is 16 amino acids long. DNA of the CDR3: TGTGCCAGCAGTTCTGACTCCAGGGGTTACTCAAAAAAACTGTTTTTT. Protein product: CASSSDSRGYSKKLFF.

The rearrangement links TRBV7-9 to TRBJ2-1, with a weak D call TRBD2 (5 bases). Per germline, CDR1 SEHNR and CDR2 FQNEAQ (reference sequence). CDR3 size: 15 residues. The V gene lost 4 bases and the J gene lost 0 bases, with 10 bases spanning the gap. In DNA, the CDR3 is TGTGCCAGCAGCTCCAGCGGACTCTCCTACAATGAGCAGTTCTTC. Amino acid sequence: CASSSSGLSYNEQFF.

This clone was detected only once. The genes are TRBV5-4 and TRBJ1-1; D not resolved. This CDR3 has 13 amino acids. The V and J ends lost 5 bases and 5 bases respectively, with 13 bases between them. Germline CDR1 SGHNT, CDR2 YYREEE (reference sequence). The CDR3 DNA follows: TGTGCCAGCAGTCGAGCGGGTGATACTGAAGCTTTCTTT. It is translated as CASSRAGDTEAFF.

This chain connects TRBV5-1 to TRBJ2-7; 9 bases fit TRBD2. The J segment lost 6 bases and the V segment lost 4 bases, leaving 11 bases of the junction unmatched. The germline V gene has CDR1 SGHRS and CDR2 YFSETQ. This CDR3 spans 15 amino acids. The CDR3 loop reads CASSTSGPSGAEQYF. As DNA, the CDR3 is TGCGCCAGCAGCACAAGTGGGCCTAGCGGGGCCGAGCAGTACTTC.

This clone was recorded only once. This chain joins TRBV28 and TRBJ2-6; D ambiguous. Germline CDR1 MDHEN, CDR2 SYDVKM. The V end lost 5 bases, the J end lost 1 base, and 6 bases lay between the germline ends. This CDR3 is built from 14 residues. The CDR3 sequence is CASSNFSGANVLTF. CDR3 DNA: TGTGCCAGCAGTAATTTTTCTGGGGCCAACGTCCTGACTTTC.

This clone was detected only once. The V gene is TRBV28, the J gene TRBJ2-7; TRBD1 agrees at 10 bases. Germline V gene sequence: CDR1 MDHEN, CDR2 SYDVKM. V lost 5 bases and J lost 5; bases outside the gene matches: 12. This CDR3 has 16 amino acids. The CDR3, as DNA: TGTGCCAGCAGTAGTCCCGGGACAGGGGATTGGCACGAGCAGTACTTC. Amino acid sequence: CASSSPGTGDWHEQYF. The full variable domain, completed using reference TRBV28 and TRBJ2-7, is DVKVTQSSRYLVKRTGEKVFLECVQDMDHENMFWYRQDPGLGLRLIYFSYDVKMKEKGDIPEGYSVSREKKERFSLILESASTNQTSMYLCASSSPGTGDWHEQYFGPGTRLTVT.

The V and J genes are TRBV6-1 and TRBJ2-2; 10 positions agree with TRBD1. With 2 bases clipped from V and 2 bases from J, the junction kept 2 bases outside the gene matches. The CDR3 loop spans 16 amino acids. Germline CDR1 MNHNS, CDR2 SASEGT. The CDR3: CASSERDRGNTGELFF. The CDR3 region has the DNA TGTGCCAGCAGTGAACGGGACAGGGGAAACACCGGGGAGCTGTTTTTT.

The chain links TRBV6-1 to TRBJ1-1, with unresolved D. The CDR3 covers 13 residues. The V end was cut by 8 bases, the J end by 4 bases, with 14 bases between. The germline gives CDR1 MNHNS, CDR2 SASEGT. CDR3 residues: CASGRDGSTEAFF. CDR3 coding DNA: TGTGCCAGCGGTCGAGACGGGAGCACTGAAGCTTTCTTT.